The rows below give T cell receptor beta chains drawn from one sample of a study of cytomegalovirus exposure and HLA in healthy donors. Here immunoSEQ multiplex PCR was the method, and the copy in TCRdb shows in-frame clones only, minus some. The sample consists of tens of thousands of clones, about 82% of them appearing once. Sequenced material: PBMCs. Receptors were obtained from a woman under 40 in good health and CMV-seronegative. Both conserved end residues are part of each CDR3. The order of the fields is J gene, V gene, clone size, D gene, CDR3 protein, CDR3 DNA. D genes are given only for firm matches. Clone size is stated in some rows and not others, as once, few, many or a class when expanded.

TRBJ1-1 | TRBV11-2 | once | NA | CASSPPGGLTFF | TGTGCCAGCAGCCCGCCAGGAGGACTGACTTTCTTT
TRBJ2-3 | TRBV15 | NA | NA | CATSRGPPGAGGTDTQYF | TGTGCCACCAGCAGAGGTCCCCCGGGGGCGGGGGGCACAGATACGCAGTATTTT
TRBJ2-2 | TRBV29-1 | NA | NA | CSVGFLQGRTGELFF | TGCAGCGTTGGTTTTTTACAGGGAAGAACCGGGGAGCTGTTTTTT
TRBJ1-1 | TRBV2 | NA | NA | CASSVGRSSFMSTEAFF | TGTGCCAGCAGTGTGGGGCGATCCAGCTTCATGAGTACTGAAGCTTTCTTT
TRBJ1-5 | TRBV19 | NA | TRBD1 | CASSALVGQGGQPQHF | TGTGCCAGTAGTGCCCTGGTGGGACAGGGAGGCCAGCCCCAGCATTTT
TRBJ2-7 | TRBV10-3 | NA | NA | CAITLDRLGFSEQYF | TGTGCCATCACCCTCGACAGGTTGGGTTTCTCCGAGCAGTACTTC
TRBJ1-1 | TRBV5-1 | NA | NA | CASSGGRGGTEAFF | TGCGCCAGCAGCGGGGGGAGGGGTGGGACTGAAGCTTTCTTT
TRBJ2-1 | TRBV12-5 | NA | NA | CASGSGGTVLYNEQFF | TGTGCTAGTGGTTCTGGCGGGACGGTCCTTTACAATGAGCAGTTCTTC
TRBJ2-1 | TRBV4-1 | NA | NA | CASSQEPQDRFYNEQFF | TGCGCCAGCAGCCAAGAACCCCAAGACAGATTCTACAATGAGCAGTTCTTC
TRBJ1-1 | TRBV18 | NA | NA | CASSPSPNTEAFF | TGTGCCAGCTCCCCAAGCCCGAACACTGAAGCTTTCTTT
TRBJ1-1 | TRBV19 | NA | TRBD1 | CASSIGTGNTEAFF | TGTGCCAGTAGTATTGGGACAGGGAACACTGAAGCTTTCTTT
TRBJ2-7 | TRBV19 | NA | TRBD1 | CASSINGQGKSSYEQYF | TGTGCCAGTAGTATTAATGGACAGGGGAAGAGCTCCTACGAGCAGTACTTC
TRBJ2-2 | TRBV7-9 | NA | TRBD1 | CSSSLTGTGGTGELFF | TGTTCCAGCAGCTTAACCGGGACAGGGGGGACCGGGGAGCTGTTTTTT
TRBJ1-2 | TRBV6-1 | NA | TRBD1 | CASDRGFYGYTF | TGTGCCTCCGACAGGGGGTTCTATGGCTACACCTTC
TRBJ1-1 | TRBV5-6 | NA | NA | CASKPAGLNTEAFF | TGTGCCTCAAAGCCCGCAGGCTTGAACACTGAAGCTTTCTTT
TRBJ1-1 | TRBV29-1 | NA | TRBD1 | CSVDDTGGQAAFF | TGCAGCGTTGACGATACAGGGGGCCAAGCGGCTTTCTTT
TRBJ2-5 | TRBV7-2 | NA | TRBD2 | CASSLGLAGPRGTQYF | TGTGCCAGCAGCTTGGGACTAGCGGGGCCTCGGGGGACCCAGTACTTC
TRBJ2-7 | TRBV27 | NA | NA | CASSLNTGTFYEQYF | TGTGCCAGCAGTTTGAATACAGGAACTTTCTACGAGCAGTACTTC
TRBJ1-2 | TRBV19 | NA | NA | CASNLVMRGRREGYTF | TGTGCCAGTAACCTTGTGATGCGGGGGCGTCGAGAGGGCTACACCTTC
TRBJ1-2 | TRBV9 | NA | TRBD1 | CASSAGQGGVSYGYTF | TGTGCCAGCAGCGCCGGACAGGGAGGGGTAAGCTATGGCTACACCTTC
TRBJ2-5 | TRBV7-9 | NA | NA | CASSSGTGERETQYF | TGTGCCAGCAGCTCGGGAACTGGGGAGCGGGAGACCCAGTACTTC
TRBJ1-5 | TRBV7-9 | NA | NA | CASSLVSGQPQHF | TGTGCCAGCAGCTTAGTCTCAGGGCAGCCCCAGCATTTT
TRBJ2-2 | TRBV5-4 | NA | TRBD2 | CASSPGPREDTGELFF | TGTGCCAGCAGTCCAGGGCCTCGGGAGGACACCGGGGAGCTGTTTTTT
TRBJ1-2 | TRBV25-1 | NA | TRBD1 | CAKKGTGTLNYGYTF | TGTGCCAAGAAAGGGACAGGAACTTTAAACTATGGCTACACCTTC
TRBJ2-2 | TRBV4-3 | NA | TRBD2 | CASSHPFGGGTNTGELFF | TGCGCCAGCAGCCACCCCTTCGGGGGGGGAACGAACACCGGGGAGCTGTTTTTT
TRBJ1-2 | TRBV9 | NA | TRBD1 | CASSVNQDRGSGGYTF | TGTGCCAGCAGCGTAAATCAGGACAGGGGAAGTGGTGGCTACACCTTC
TRBJ1-4 | TRBV9 | NA | NA | CASSVDPGIGEKLFF | TGTGCCAGCAGCGTAGATCCGGGGATCGGGGAAAAACTGTTTTTT
TRBJ1-6 | TRBV6-1 | NA | NA | CASSEPRTVNSPLHF | TGTGCCAGCAGTGAACCTAGGACAGTGAATTCACCCCTCCACTTT
TRBJ2-2 | TRBV7-2 | NA | TRBD1 | CASSAQGPPNTGELFF | TGTGCCAGCAGCGCACAGGGGCCCCCGAACACCGGGGAGCTGTTTTTT
TRBJ2-3 | TRBV19 | NA | TRBD1 | CASSKRQGVTDTQYF | TGTGCCAGTAGTAAGAGACAGGGCGTCACAGATACGCAGTATTTT
TRBJ1-2 | TRBV19 | NA | TRBD1 | CASSNAGTGGLYGYTF | TGTGCCAGTAGTAATGCCGGGACAGGGGGCCTCTATGGCTACACCTTC
TRBJ2-2 | TRBV6-6 | NA | NA | CASSGENTGELFF | TGTGCCAGCAGCGGGGAGAACACCGGGGAGCTGTTTTTT
TRBJ2-3 | TRBV5-4 | NA | TRBD2 | CASRASGTSGVGDTQYF | TGTGCCAGCAGGGCTTCCGGGACTAGCGGGGTCGGTGATACGCAGTATTTT
TRBJ2-3 | TRBV11-2 | NA | TRBD1 | CASSEGQGDVDTQYF | TGTGCCAGCAGCGAGGGACAGGGGGATGTAGATACGCAGTATTTT
TRBJ2-5 | TRBV5-1 | NA | NA | CASSLWSGGSETQYF | TGCGCCAGCAGCTTGTGGTCCGGGGGTAGTGAGACCCAGTACTTC
TRBJ1-5 | TRBV6-1 | NA | TRBD1 | CASSTGGPSDQPQHF | TGTGCCAGCAGCACAGGGGGCCCCTCGGATCAGCCCCAGCATTTT
TRBJ1-1 | TRBV4-2 | NA | TRBD1 | CASSQDRRSLEAFF | TGTGCCAGCAGCCAGGACAGGCGGTCCTTAGAAGCTTTCTTT
TRBJ2-7 | TRBV4-1 | NA | TRBD1 | CASSQFIGQVNYEQYF | TGCGCCAGCAGCCAATTCATTGGACAGGTGAACTACGAGCAGTACTTC
TRBJ1-3 | TRBV9 | few | TRBD1 | CASSIQGAPGNTIYF | TGTGCCAGCAGTATACAGGGGGCCCCTGGAAACACCATATATTTT
TRBJ2-7 | TRBV4-3 | NA | NA | CASSQVSVRGYGESYEQYF | TGCGCCAGCAGCCAAGTTTCAGTTAGGGGTTATGGCGAATCCTACGAGCAGTACTTC
TRBJ2-7 | TRBV11-3 | NA | NA | CASSPDTAGSEQYF | TGTGCCAGCAGCCCCGACACGGCGGGCTCCGAGCAGTACTTC
TRBJ1-6 | TRBV28 | few | NA | CASSLLVRSSYNSPLHF | TGTGCCAGCAGTTTATTAGTAAGGAGCTCCTATAATTCACCCCTCCACTTT
TRBJ2-5 | TRBV29-1 | NA | NA | CSVSGTRQETQYF | TGCAGCGTTTCCGGGACAAGACAAGAGACCCAGTACTTC
TRBJ1-1 | TRBV5-6 | NA | TRBD1 | CASSFGTDNTEAFF | TGTGCCAGCAGCTTCGGGACAGACAACACTGAAGCTTTCTTT
TRBJ2-7 | TRBV29-1 | NA | TRBD1 | CSVEKGAGAGAYEQYF | TGCAGCGTTGAAAAGGGGGCTGGGGCCGGAGCCTACGAGCAGTACTTC
TRBJ2-5 | TRBV4-2 | NA | TRBD2 | CASSPSSLAGQETQYF | TGTGCCAGCAGCCCAAGCTCCCTAGCGGGCCAAGAGACCCAGTACTTC
TRBJ2-5 | TRBV5-8 | NA | TRBD1 | CASSIGQGAEETQYF | TGTGCCAGCAGCATCGGACAGGGGGCCGAAGAGACCCAGTACTTC
TRBJ1-2 | TRBV6-5 | NA | TRBD1 | CASSHGTGGAEGYTF | TGTGCCAGCAGTCATGGGACAGGGGGCGCGGAGGGCTACACCTTC
TRBJ2-7 | TRBV5-8 | NA | NA | CASSLRQDSLYEQYF | TGTGCCAGCAGCCTGAGACAAGACAGTCTCTACGAGCAGTACTTC
TRBJ2-7 | TRBV29-1 | NA | TRBD1 | CSVEGTGGGEQYF | TGCAGCGTTGAAGGGACAGGGGGCGGCGAGCAGTACTTC
TRBJ2-3 | TRBV5-1 | NA | NA | CASSPHHRPHLDTDTQYF | TGCGCCAGCAGCCCCCATCACAGGCCCCACCTCGACACAGATACGCAGTATTTT
TRBJ2-1 | TRBV7-2 | NA | NA | CASSWGGHAAHEQFF | TGTGCCAGCAGCTGGGGGGGCCACGCGGCCCATGAGCAGTTCTTC
TRBJ2-2 | TRBV19 | medium-sized | NA | CASTSEAVTGELFF | TGTGCCAGTACAAGCGAGGCGGTCACCGGGGAGCTGTTTTTT
TRBJ2-7 | TRBV4-3 | NA | TRBD1 | CASSQGRDRFGEQYF | TGCGCCAGCAGCCAAGGGCGGGACAGGTTCGGGGAGCAGTACTTC
TRBJ1-1 | TRBV19 | NA | NA | CASSEQALGTEAFF | TGTGCCAGTAGTGAACAGGCGCTGGGCACTGAAGCTTTCTTT
TRBJ1-5 | TRBV6-5 | NA | TRBD1 | CATRQGTNQPQHF | TGTGCCACTCGACAGGGTACCAATCAGCCCCAGCATTTT
TRBJ2-7 | TRBV7-2 | NA | NA | CASSFLRLRSSYEQYF | TGTGCCAGCAGCTTCCTCCGACTGAGAAGCTCCTACGAGCAGTACTTC
TRBJ2-1 | TRBV12-5 | NA | NA | CASGASLASYNEQFF | TGTGCTAGTGGTGCCAGTCTCGCCTCCTACAATGAGCAGTTCTTC
TRBJ2-7 | TRBV5-1 | NA | TRBD1 | CASSSGTGGSYEQYF | TGCGCCAGCAGCTCCGGGACAGGGGGCTCCTACGAGCAGTACTTC
TRBJ1-2 | TRBV27 | NA | TRBD1 | CASSWSGQGISGGYTF | TGTGCCAGCAGTTGGTCCGGACAGGGAATTTCCGGCGGCTACACCTTC